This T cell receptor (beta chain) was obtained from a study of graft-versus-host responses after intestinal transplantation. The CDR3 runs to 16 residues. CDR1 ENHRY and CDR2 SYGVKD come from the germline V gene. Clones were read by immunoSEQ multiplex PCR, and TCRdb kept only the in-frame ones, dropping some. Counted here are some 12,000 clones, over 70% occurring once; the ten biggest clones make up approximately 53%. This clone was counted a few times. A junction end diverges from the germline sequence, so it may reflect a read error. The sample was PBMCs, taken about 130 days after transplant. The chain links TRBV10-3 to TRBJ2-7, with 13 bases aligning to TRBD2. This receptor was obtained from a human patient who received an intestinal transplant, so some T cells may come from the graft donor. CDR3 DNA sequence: TGTGCCAGCAGTGCTGGGGGACTAGCGGGAACCTACGAGCAGTACTTC. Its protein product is CASSAGGLAGTYEQYF.